A selection of T cell receptor beta chains follows, all from one sample in a study of radiotherapy plus CTLA-4 blockade in lung cancer. Assay used: immunoSEQ multiplex PCR; TCRdb lists only in-frame clones, some missing. There are about 38,000 clones in the sample; over 70% occur only once, and less than 9% lies in the top ten. The sequenced sample was peripheral blood, obtained from a patient treated with radiotherapy plus ipilimumab. These receptors were obtained from a human donor with non-small cell lung cancer who had stable disease on radiotherapy plus ipilimumab. Each CDR3 is given with its conserved first and last residue. The D gene is left open where the match is weak. Size values are once, few and many counts, or a class for expanded clones, and some rows have none.

>TRBV2|NA|TRBD2|TRBJ2-1
TGTGCCAGCAGTACAACGTTCGGGGGGGCCTACAATGAGCAGTTCTTC
CASSTTFGGAYNEQFF
>TRBV4-3|NA|TRBD1|TRBJ1-4
TGCGCCAGCAGCCCTGACAGGGTCTTTGAAAAACTGTTTTTT
CASSPDRVFEKLFF
>TRBV2|NA|NA|TRBJ1-1
TGTGCCAGCAGTGAAATTTTTGTCACAACTGAAGCTTTCTTT
CASSEIFVTTEAFF
>TRBV6-1|NA|NA|TRBJ2-6
TGTGCCAGCAACCCAGGGTTCTCTGGGGCCAACGTCCTGACTTTC
CASNPGFSGANVLTF
>TRBV2|NA|NA|TRBJ1-6
TGTGCCAGCAGCCCGCCCCGGTTCTCCTATAATTCACCCCTCCACTTT
CASSPPRFSYNSPLHF
>TRBV28|NA|NA|TRBJ1-5
TGTGCCAGCCTCCCAGACAGCAATCAGCCCCAGCATTTT
CASLPDSNQPQHF
>TRBV10-3|few|NA|TRBJ2-1
TGTGCCATCAGCCCAAGGGCCACCGATCCCCAGTTCTTC
CAISPRATDPQFF
>TRBV7-6|NA|NA|TRBJ1-6
TGTGCCAGCAGCTTAGACTCCGGGGAAAGCTGGCGGAATTCACCCCTCCACTTT
CASSLDSGESWRNSPLHF
>TRBV5-6|NA|TRBD1|TRBJ2-7
TGTGCCAGCAGCTCCTCCCCAACCGGGACAGGGGTTTACGAGCAGTACTTC
CASSSSPTGTGVYEQYF
>TRBV7-2|NA|TRBD1|TRBJ2-1
TGTGCCAGCAGCACACAGGGGCCCTACAATGAGCAGTTCTTC
CASSTQGPYNEQFF
>TRBV30|NA|TRBD1|TRBJ1-6
TGTGCCTGGAGTGTAGGGCAGGGGGCACAGAATTCACCCCTCCACTTT
CAWSVGQGAQNSPLHF